Following are 20 T cell receptor beta chains from one sample sequenced in a study of cytomegalovirus exposure and HLA in healthy donors. The PCR employed 60 Vbeta primers together with 13 Jbeta primers. Using immunoSEQ multiplex PCR, the repertoire was profiled, and TCRdb retains in-frame clones only, with some absent. The top ten hold 2.7% of the sample, which has about 120,000 clones, over 65% seen once. The sequencing sample was made of PBMCs. Receptor source: a middle-aged woman in good health and CMV-seropositive.

The chain recombines TRBV9 with TRBJ2-1; 7 bases match TRBD2. Germline V gene lookup returns CDR1 SGDLS and CDR2 YYNGEE. CDR3 length: 12 residues. Germline trimming cut 7 bases from V and 7 bases from J; bases unmatched to any gene: 5. CDR3 sequence reads: CASSISGNEQFF. Written as DNA, the CDR3 is TGTGCCAGCTCCATTAGCGGGAATGAGCAGTTCTTC.

This sequence joins TRBV27 and TRBJ2-2; 11 bases agree with TRBD2. After removal of 5 bases from V and 4 bases from J, the junction contained 6 bases not matched to a gene. The CDR3 loop spans 16 amino acids. Germline CDR1 is MNHEY and CDR2 is SMNVEV (reference sequence). CDR3 sequence (DNA): TGTGCCAGCAGTCCAATAGCGGGGGGGTCCACCGGGGAGCTGTTTTTT. This gives the protein CASSPIAGGSTGELFF.

The chain combines TRBV5-1 with TRBJ2-2; TRBD1 matches at 7 bases. Germline CDR1 reads SGHRS; CDR2 reads YFSETQ. The CDR3 is 18 amino acids. The V and J ends lost 5 bases and 5 bases, in that order; junction bases with no gene match: 18. For the CDR3, the DNA is TGCGCCAGCAGAGGGAGAACATCCGCAGGGGGTCGGACCGGGGAGCTGTTTTTT. Residues: CASRGRTSAGGRTGELFF.

V usage is TRBV27 and J usage is TRBJ2-1; 8 bases are shared with TRBD2. This CDR3 region has 13 residues. V shed 7 bases and J 10 bases; nucleotides not matched to a gene: 9. Germline values: CDR1 MNHEY, CDR2 SMNVEV (reference sequence). The CDR3 sequence: CASTTRTSREQFF. The CDR3 nucleotides are TGTGCCAGCACTACACGGACTAGCCGCGAGCAGTTCTTC.

The J gene is TRBJ1-2, the V gene TRBV7-9; D is perhaps TRBD1 (6 bases). Trimming stripped 5 bases from V and 4 bases from J, with 14 bases between. Germline V CDR1 and CDR2: SEHNR, FQNEAQ (reference sequence). The CDR3 is 14 amino acids. The CDR3: CASSRNREPYGYTF. DNA for the CDR3: TGTGCCAGCAGCCGGAACAGGGAACCCTATGGCTACACCTTC.

The chain uses TRBV18 and TRBJ2-7; 10 nucleotides agree with TRBD1. J was trimmed by 0 bases and V by 7 bases; bases with no gene match: 6. The germline gives CDR1 KGHSH, CDR2 LQKENI. The CDR3 spans 15 residues. The CDR3 DNA sequence: TGTGCCAGCTTCGGGACAGGGGAAAACTCCTACGAGCAGTACTTC. Translating gives CASFGTGENSYEQYF.

The V call is TRBV10-1, the J call TRBJ2-2; unclear D gene. The germline gives CDR1 WNHNN, CDR2 SYGVQD (reference sequence). Trimming removed 7 bases at V and 6 bases at J, with 12 bases between. The CDR3 spans 13 residues. CDR3 protein: CASNEVLAGELFF. The CDR3 DNA sequence: TGCGCCAGCAACGAAGTATTAGCCGGGGAGCTGTTTTTT.

The chain couples TRBV5-4 to TRBJ2-3; TRBD2 matches 10 bases. Germline CDR1 reads SGHNT; CDR2 reads YYREEE (reference sequence). The CDR3 extends over 17 amino acids. The junction had 6 bases not matched to a gene; V was cut back by 0 bases and J by 2 bases. CDR3 DNA: TGTGCCAGCAGCTTGGCCACTAGCGGGATGATCACAGATACGCAGTATTTT. Translating gives CASSLATSGMITDTQYF.

This rearrangement joins TRBV5-4 to TRBJ2-7, with 9 bases matching TRBD2. V trimming: 4 bases; J trimming: 4 bases; junction bases outside the gene matches: 12. The CDR3 totals 16 residues. Germline CDR1 reads SGHNT; CDR2 reads YYREEE (reference sequence). In DNA form, the CDR3 reads TGTGCCAGCAGCCCGGGGGCTAGCGGGGTCGGGTACGAGCAGTACTTC. Amino acids: CASSPGASGVGYEQYF.

This clone was observed a single time. This sequence joins TRBV10-3 and TRBJ2-3; D not resolved. The CDR3 has 17 residues. Germline CDR1 reads ENHRY; CDR2 reads SYGVKD. Trimming removed 6 bases at V and 2 bases at J, with 21 bases between. CDR3 nucleotide sequence: TGTGCCATCAGCCTAGGTGATCGTGTGACGCTCACAGATACGCAGTATTTT. The encoded protein is CAISLGDRVTLTDTQYF.

The chain links TRBV30 to TRBJ1-2; D remains ambiguous. The CDR3 covers 13 residues. The V gene's germline CDR1 is GTSNPN and CDR2 SVGIG (reference sequence). Trimming left V 2 bases short and J 0 bases short, with 7 bases between. In nucleotides, the CDR3 is TGTGCCTGGAGTCCCGGAGCTAACTATGGCTACACCTTC. Translation: CAWSPGANYGYTF.

For this clone: A read error may account for a junction end that differs from germline. V is TRBV27 and J is TRBJ1-3, with D possibly being TRBD1 (5 bases). Germline V lookup: CDR1 MNHEY, CDR2 SMNVEV (reference sequence). The CDR3 is made up of 11 amino acids. The CDR3 nucleotides read TGTGCCAGCAGTGGGATACCGGGACTTGATTTT. This gives the protein CASSGIPGLDF.

The chain is built from TRBV5-1 and TRBJ2-1; D possibly corresponds to TRBD2 (5 bases). With 0 bases removed from V and 8 bases from J, the gap between germline ends came to 12 bases. The CDR3 contains 14 residues. Germline values: CDR1 SGHRS, CDR2 YFSETQ. CDR3 DNA: TGCGCCAGCAGCTTGGAGGACTTCGGAGATGAGCAGTTCTTC. This codes for CASSLEDFGDEQFF.

The genes are TRBV10-3 and TRBJ2-6; weak D call: TRBD1 (5 bases). V was cut by 9 bases and J by 3 bases, with 12 bases left in between. This CDR3 is built from 14 residues. CDR1 and CDR2 (germline): ENHRY, SYGVKD. In nucleotides, the CDR3 is TGTGCCATACGTCCAGGGTATGGGGCCAACGTCCTGACTTTC. It encodes CAIRPGYGANVLTF.

The rearrangement links TRBV15 to TRBJ1-5, with a possible D match to TRBD1 (5 bases). Germline CDR1 reads LNHNV; CDR2 reads YYDKDF (reference sequence). CDR3 size: 16 residues. Deletions cut 1 base from V and 1 base from J, with 11 bases between. CDR3 residues: CATSRVGGKSNQPQHF. CDR3 nucleotide sequence: TGTGCCACCAGCAGAGTCGGGGGGAAAAGCAATCAGCCCCAGCATTTT.

The rearrangement uses TRBV29-1 and TRBJ2-2; TRBD1 matches at 9 bases. The trim removed 7 bases at V and 4 bases at J, leaving 13 bases unmatched. Germline-derived CDR1 and CDR2 are SQVTM and ANQGSEA. The CDR3 length is 16 residues. Here the CDR3 DNA reads TGCAGCGCCGCCCCCGGACAGGGGTCACGCACCGGGGAGCTGTTTTTT. Amino acid sequence: CSAAPGQGSRTGELFF.

V and J are TRBV5-8 and TRBJ2-3, with D possibly being TRBD2 (7 bases). The CDR3 extends over 15 amino acids. The V end was cut by 4 bases, the J end by 6 bases, with 18 bases between. Germline CDR1 reads SGHTS; CDR2 reads YDEGEE. CDR3 region: CASSLAGAGVDTQYF. CDR3 sequence (DNA): TGTGCCAGCAGCCTGGCGGGGGCGGGAGTGGATACGCAGTATTTT.

This clone has a single count. CDR3 loop: CASSVNRDTGGNEQFF. The CDR3 DNA is TGTGCCAGCAGCGTAAACAGGGACACAGGGGGCAATGAGCAGTTCTTC. The chain recombines TRBV9 with TRBJ2-1; 8 bases align to TRBD1. Germline loops: CDR1 SGDLS, CDR2 YYNGEE. The CDR3 has 16 residues. The ends lost 1 base at V and 6 bases at J; junction bases unmatched: 9.

J is TRBJ1-2 and V is TRBV9, with 7 positions matching TRBD1. The V and J ends lost 0 bases and 6 bases, in that order; junction bases with no gene match: 8. The length of the CDR3 is 15 residues. The V gene's germline CDR1 is SGDLS and CDR2 YYNGEE. CDR3 protein: CASSVGMRQGDGYTF. The CDR3 DNA follows: TGTGCCAGCAGCGTAGGGATGAGGCAGGGGGATGGCTACACCTTC.

This chain connects TRBV7-3 to TRBJ2-1; tentatively, D is TRBD1 (6 bases). Trimming pared 5 bases from V and 9 bases from J, leaving 14 bases between. The CDR3 spans 13 residues. The germline V gene has CDR1 SGHTA and CDR2 FQGTGA. The CDR3 sequence is CASSPSGVSEQFF. The CDR3 DNA reads TGTGCCAGCAGCCCCTCAGGGGTGTCTGAGCAGTTCTTC.